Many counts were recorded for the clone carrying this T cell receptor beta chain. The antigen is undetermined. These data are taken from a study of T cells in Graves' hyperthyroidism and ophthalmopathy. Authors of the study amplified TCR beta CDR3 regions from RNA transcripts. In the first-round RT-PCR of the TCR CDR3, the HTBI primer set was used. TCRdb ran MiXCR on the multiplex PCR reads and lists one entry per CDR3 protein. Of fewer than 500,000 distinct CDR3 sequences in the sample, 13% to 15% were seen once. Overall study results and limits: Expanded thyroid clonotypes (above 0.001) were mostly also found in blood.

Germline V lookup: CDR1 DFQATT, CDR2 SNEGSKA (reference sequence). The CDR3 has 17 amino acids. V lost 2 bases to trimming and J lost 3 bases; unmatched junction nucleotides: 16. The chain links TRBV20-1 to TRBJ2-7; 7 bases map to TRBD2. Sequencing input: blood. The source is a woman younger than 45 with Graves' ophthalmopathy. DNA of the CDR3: TGCAGTGCTAGACCCCTCCTAGCGGCCAAAAGAGGCTACGAGCAGTACTTC. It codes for CSARPLLAAKRGYEQYF.